This T cell receptor (beta chain) was sequenced for a study of T cell repertoires in cytomegalovirus infection. Looking at the study overall: It was the public TCR beta signatures that indicated both CMV infection and matching HLA type. General observations from the study: Dominant in the ex vivo response were TCR beta clonotypes restricted by HLA-C and specific for CMV. Cumulative public TCR beta family frequency identified carriers of CMV plus the relevant HLA.

This clonotype was picked up a small number of times. Antigen specificity is unknown. The CDR3 has 13 residues. Trimming cost V 5 bases and J 2 bases, with 13 bases left between them. Per germline, CDR1 SQVTM and CDR2 ANQGSEA. TCRdb reprocessed the reads via MiXCR and lists one record per CDR3 protein. The sample comprises about 180,000 distinct CDR3 sequences, under 15% of which are singletons, and approximately 30% rests with the top ten. This sequence originates from a human donor in good health (CMV status not recorded). Some clones in this sample may be carry-over from other donors' samples. Sequenced material: PBMCs. The chain has TRBV29-1 and TRBJ2-7; D might be TRBD1 (5 bases). The DNA of the CDR3 is TGCAGCGTTTCTCCTGACAGTCCCTACGAGCAGTACTTC. This codes for CSVSPDSPYEQYF.